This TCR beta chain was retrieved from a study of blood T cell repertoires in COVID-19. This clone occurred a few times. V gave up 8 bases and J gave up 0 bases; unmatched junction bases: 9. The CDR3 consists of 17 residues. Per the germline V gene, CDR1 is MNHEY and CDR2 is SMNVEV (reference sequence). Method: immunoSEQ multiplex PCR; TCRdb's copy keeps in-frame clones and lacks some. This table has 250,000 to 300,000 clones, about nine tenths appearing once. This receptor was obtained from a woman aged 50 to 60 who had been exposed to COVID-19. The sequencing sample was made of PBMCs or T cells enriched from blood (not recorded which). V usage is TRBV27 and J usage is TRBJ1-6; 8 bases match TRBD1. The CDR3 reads CASRQGMGNSYNSPLHF. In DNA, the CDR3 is TGTGCCAGCCGACAGGGGATGGGGAACTCCTATAATTCACCCCTCCACTTT.